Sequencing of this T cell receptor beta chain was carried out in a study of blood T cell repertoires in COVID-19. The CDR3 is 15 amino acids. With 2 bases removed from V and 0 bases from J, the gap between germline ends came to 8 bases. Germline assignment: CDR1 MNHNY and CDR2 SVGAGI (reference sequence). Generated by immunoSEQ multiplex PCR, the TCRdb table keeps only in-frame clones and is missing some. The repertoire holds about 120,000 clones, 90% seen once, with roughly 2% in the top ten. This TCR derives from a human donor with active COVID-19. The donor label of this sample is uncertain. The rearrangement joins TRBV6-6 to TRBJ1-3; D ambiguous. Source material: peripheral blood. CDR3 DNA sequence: TGTGCCAGCAGTTACACGGAGCACTCTGGAAACACCATATATTTT. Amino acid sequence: CASSYTEHSGNTIYF.